The rows below give T cell receptor beta chains drawn from one sample of a study of CD8 T cells in ankylosing spondylitis. TCRdb reprocessed the 5' RACE reads via MiXCR and lists one record per CDR3 protein. This table has over 700,000 distinct CDR3 sequences, about 20% appearing once. The sequencing input was blood, either unsorted or a sorted T cell fraction (not recorded which). The receptors derive from a male donor with ankylosing spondylitis. Each CDR3 is given with its conserved first and last residue. The D gene is left open where the match is weak. Rows give clone size only sometimes, using once, few, many, or a class for an expanded clone.

TRBJ2-2 few TRBV12-3/TRBV12-4 TRBD2 TGTGCCAGCATAAGGGAGGGGACCGGGGAGCTGTTTTTT CASIREGTGELFF
TRBJ2-3 - TRBV20-1 - TGCAGTCCTAGGGGTAGCACAGATACGCAGTATTTT CSPRGSTDTQYF
TRBJ2-7 - TRBV5-1 TRBD1 TGCGCCAGCAGCTGGAACAGGGGATTGACCTACGAGCAGTACTTC CASSWNRGLTYEQYF
TRBJ1-2 - TRBV20-1 - TGCAGTGCTAGGCCTATCGGCAGGGTTAACTATGGCTACACCTTC CSARPIGRVNYGYTF
TRBJ2-1 many TRBV12-3/TRBV12-4 - TGTGCCAGCAGTTTAGGGCTAGGGCTAACTAACAATGAGCAGTTCTTC CASSLGLGLTNNEQFF
TRBJ1-6 - TRBV28 TRBD1 TGTGCCAGCAACCCCATGGACAGGGACGGTTCACCCCTCCACTTT CASNPMDRDGSPLHF
TRBJ1-1 many TRBV12-3/TRBV12-4 - TGTGCCAGCAGTCCTCGGGTGGGGAACACTGAAGCTTTCTTT CASSPRVGNTEAFF
TRBJ2-3 few TRBV18 - TGTGCCAGCTCACCAGGGGCTAAATCCACAGATACGCAGTATTTT CASSPGAKSTDTQYF
TRBJ1-1 - TRBV13 - TGTGCCAGCAGCGGATCCGGGACAAACACTGAAGCTTTCTTT CASSGSGTNTEAFF
TRBJ2-2 few TRBV12-3/TRBV12-4 - TGTGCCAGCAGGGCCACGACGGGGCTGACCGGGGAGCTGTTTTTT CASRATTGLTGELFF
TRBJ1-2 - TRBV12-3/TRBV12-4 - TGTGCCAGCAGTACTGGGGTGCTTGTAAGGGGCTACACCTTC CASSTGVLVRGYTF
TRBJ2-1 - TRBV7-9 - TGTGCCAGCAGCCATGAGCGGAGCTCCTACAATGAGCAGTTCTTC CASSHERSSYNEQFF
TRBJ1-1 - TRBV2 - TGTGCCAGCAGTGAAGTAGAATACACTGAAGCTTTCTTT CASSEVEYTEAFF
TRBJ2-3 few TRBV29-1 - TGCAGCGGACGGCCTAGCACAGATACGCAGTATTTT CSGRPSTDTQYF
TRBJ2-4 - TRBV6-5 TRBD2 TGTGCCAGCAGTTATATAGCGGGGTCAGCCAAAAACATTCAGTACTTC CASSYIAGSAKNIQYF
TRBJ1-6 - TRBV19 TRBD1 TGTGCCAGTAGTGTCACAGGGGATAGTAATTCACCCCTCCACTTT CASSVTGDSNSPLHF
TRBJ1-6 few TRBV6-1 TRBD1 TGTGCCAGCAGGAGGCAGGGGGGGAATTCACCCCTCCACTTT CASRRQGGNSPLHF
TRBJ1-5 - TRBV6-1 - TGTGCCAGCAGCCAACAACAGGGAATGTGGAATCAGCCCCAGCATTTT CASSQQQGMWNQPQHF
TRBJ2-1 - TRBV7-3 TRBD1 TGTGCCAGCAGCCCGTCCGGACAGGGGGGTGGCAATGAGCAGTTCTTC CASSPSGQGGGNEQFF
TRBJ2-2 - TRBV12-3/TRBV12-4 TRBD2 TGTGCCAGTTCGGGGACTAGCGGGACGAACACCGGGGAGCTGTTTTTT CASSGTSGTNTGELFF
TRBJ1-5 - TRBV6-1 - TGTGCCAGCAGAACCCCGCGGAGGGGAGATAGCAATCAGCCCCAGCATTTT CASRTPRRGDSNQPQHF
TRBJ1-6 - TRBV5-1 TRBD1 TGCGCCAGCAGCTACGGGACAGGGGGCGACTCACCCCTCCACTTT CASSYGTGGDSPLHF
TRBJ1-6 few TRBV3-1 - TGTGCCAGCAGCCGGCAAAGTGTACCCCTCCACTTT CASSRQSVPLHF
TRBJ2-5 few TRBV7-9 - TGTGCCAGCAGCCCCACCCCGATAAAAGAGACCCAGTACTTC CASSPTPIKETQYF
TRBJ2-7 few TRBV5-1 TRBD1 TGCGCCAGCAGCTCGGTCGGGTCCGGGACAGCTTCCTACGAGCAGTACTTC CASSSVGSGTASYEQYF
TRBJ2-1 - TRBV14 TRBD1 TGTGCCAGCAGCCAGGGCGGACAGGGTAACTACAATGAGCAGTTCTTC CASSQGGQGNYNEQFF
TRBJ2-3 - TRBV12-3/TRBV12-4 - TGTGCCAGCAGCCCCCTGAAGGGTGGTCATACGCAGTATTTT CASSPLKGGHTQYF
TRBJ2-1 - TRBV6-6 - TGTGCCAGCAGTACTAACAGGAGGGATGAGCAGTTCTTC CASSTNRRDEQFF
TRBJ1-1 few TRBV7-2 - TGTGCCAGCAGCTTAGACAACATGAACACTGAAGCTTTCTTT CASSLDNMNTEAFF
TRBJ1-6 few TRBV4-1 - TGCGCCAGCAGCCAAGCATTGGTCGGGAGCTCCTATAATTCACCCCTCCACTTT CASSQALVGSSYNSPLHF
TRBJ1-1 - TRBV11-2 - TGTGCCAGCAGCCCCCCGGCGGGGGGGAGTTGGGACACTGAAGCTTTCTTT CASSPPAGGSWDTEAFF
TRBJ2-7 few TRBV20-1 TRBD1 TGCAGTGCTCGGATCCAATACTTCTATAGGGGGCGGGACGAGCAGTACTTC CSARIQYFYRGRDEQYF
TRBJ1-3 - TRBV25-1 - TGTGCCAGCAGTGAAGAAGGGAGCTCTGGAAACACCATATATTTT CASSEEGSSGNTIYF
TRBJ2-1 - TRBV24-1 TRBD2 TGTGCCACCAGTGATCCCGGGACTAGGTCCTACAATGAGCAGTTCTTC CATSDPGTRSYNEQFF
TRBJ2-3 - TRBV14 - TGTGCCAGCAGTAAGGGGGGTACGCAGTATTTT CASSKGGTQYF
TRBJ1-5 - TRBV20-1 - TGCAGTGTCCTAAATCAGCCCCAGCATTTT CSVLNQPQHF
TRBJ2-5 - TRBV13 - TGTGCCAGCAGCCCCCCGTCCGGGGAGACCCAGTACTTC CASSPPSGETQYF
TRBJ2-7 few TRBV20-1 TRBD2 TGCAGTGCCTGTAAGCGGGGACTTAACGAGCAGTACTTC CSACKRGLNEQYF
TRBJ1-2 few TRBV12-3/TRBV12-4 - TGTGCCAGCAGTTTACGAGACGCTCCTAGCTATGGCTACACCTTC CASSLRDAPSYGYTF
TRBJ2-3 - TRBV2 TRBD2 TGTGCCACCAGATCCCTAGCGGGGGGCACAGATACGCAGTATTTT CATRSLAGGTDTQYF
TRBJ1-1 - TRBV6-1 - TGTGCCAGCAACGAGGGAGGGGCGGCTTTCTTT CASNEGGAAFF
TRBJ1-2 once TRBV12-3/TRBV12-4 - TGTACCAGCAGGCCGGGACGGAGTTCCGCATTGAGTCCTTATGGCTACACCTTC CTSRPGRSSALSPYGYTF
TRBJ2-1 - TRBV15 TRBD2 TGTGCCACCAGCAGAGCTGGCGGGGGGCCGGGGAATGAGCAGTTCTTC CATSRAGGGPGNEQFF
TRBJ2-5 - TRBV5-1 - TGCGCCAGCAGCTTCCGGGGGACCCAAGAGACCCAGTACTTC CASSFRGTQETQYF
TRBJ2-7 many TRBV29-1 - TGCAGCGTTGAAGATCTGGGTGGAGACGAGCAGTACTTC CSVEDLGGDEQYF
TRBJ2-7 few TRBV7-6 TRBD1 TGTGCCAGCAGCTTAGCGCCAAAGTGGACAGGGGGCGAACTGGACTTCTACGAGCAGTACTTC CASSLAPKWTGGELDFYEQYF
TRBJ2-1 - TRBV7-2 - TGTGCCAGCAGCTTCAGGGGAAACTCCTACAATGAGCAGTTCTTC CASSFRGNSYNEQFF
TRBJ2-4 few TRBV15 - TGTGCCACCAGCAGATCTGCCGGGACCCCAACCATTCAGTACTTC CATSRSAGTPTIQYF
TRBJ2-1 - TRBV6-4 TRBD1 TGTGCCCGGCCGGGACAGGGGGACGTTTTGGGGAGAAATGAGCAGTTCTTC CARPGQGDVLGRNEQFF
TRBJ2-1 - TRBV6-1 - TGTGCCAGCACCCCCGGCCCGAGCAATGAGCAGTTCTTC CASTPGPSNEQFF
TRBJ1-6 - TRBV12-3/TRBV12-4 - TGTGCCAGCAGTTGGACAGTAAATTCACCCCTCCACTTT CASSWTVNSPLHF